This entry lists 21 T cell receptor beta chains sequenced from one sample in a study of OX40 agonist ivuxolimab in advanced cancers. Using immunoSEQ multiplex PCR, the repertoire was profiled, and TCRdb retains in-frame clones only, with some absent. The sample holds some 19,000 clones, roughly 71% seen once. This sample comprised CD4+ or CD8+ T cells sorted from blood, obtained in a trial of the OX40 agonist ivuxolimab. These receptors were obtained from an adult with an advanced solid tumor such as melanoma, head and neck, liver or kidney cancer.

The chain links TRBV6-5 to TRBJ1-2; D ambiguous. Germline assignment: CDR1 MNHEY and CDR2 SVGAGI. The CDR3 runs to 13 residues. Trimming pared 3 bases from V and 3 bases from J, leaving 8 bases between. DNA for the CDR3: TGTGCCAGCAGTTATGCTGGGGACTATGGCTACACCTTC. The encoded protein is CASSYAGDYGYTF.

This chain links TRBV2 with TRBJ2-5, with 15 bases that match TRBD2. With V trimmed by 3 bases and J by 5 bases, 1 base remained unmatched. Germline V gene sequence: CDR1 SNHLY, CDR2 FYNNEI. This CDR3 is built from 15 residues. CDR3 nucleotides: TGTGCCAGCAGTGATGGACTAGCGGGAGGGGAGACCCAGTACTTC. Its translation: CASSDGLAGGETQYF.

This clone was recorded once. The chain carries TRBV6-1 and TRBJ1-5; D gene unclear. The CDR3 totals 12 residues. CDR1 is MNHNS and CDR2 is SASEGT in the germline V gene. V was trimmed by 6 bases and J by 10 bases, leaving 13 bases between them. Here the CDR3 reads CASSPGGGPQHF. The CDR3 bases are TGTGCCAGCAGCCCCGGCGGCGGCCCCCAGCATTTT.

The genes are TRBV27 and TRBJ2-1; no clear D gene. This CDR3 comprises 14 residues. Germline V gene lookup returns CDR1 MNHEY and CDR2 SMNVEV (reference sequence). The V end lost 3 bases, the J end lost 5 bases, and 11 bases lay between the germline ends. CDR3 nucleotide sequence: TGTGCCAGCAGTTTGGGCACGACCGACAATGAGCAGTTCTTC. Translating gives CASSLGTTDNEQFF.

This rearrangement joins TRBV29-1 to TRBJ1-2, with 9 bases aligning to TRBD1. The germline gives CDR1 SQVTM, CDR2 ANQGSEA. The CDR3 consists of 13 residues. V shed 7 bases and J 4 bases; nucleotides not matched to a gene: 7. The CDR3 is CSAEDRGVYGYTF. CDR3 DNA: TGCAGCGCCGAGGACAGGGGAGTCTATGGCTACACCTTC.

This clone counts as large. The rearrangement joins TRBV19 to TRBJ1-2; D might be TRBD1 (6 bases). The CDR3 totals 15 residues. The germline CDR1 and CDR2 sequences are LNHDA and SQIVND (reference sequence). The V end was cut by 2 bases, the J end by 4 bases, with 14 bases between. Here the CDR3 DNA reads TGTGCCAGTAGTATACGTACAGGGATAGGCTATGGCTACACCTTC. Translation gives CASSIRTGIGYGYTF.

Turning to this clone: The junction departs from the called germline gene at one end, perhaps through a read error. V is TRBV11-3 and J is TRBJ2-5, with 8 bases that match TRBD2. The CDR3 sequence is 15 residues long. Germline loops: CDR1 SGHNT, CDR2 YENEEA. CDR3 sequence: CAGSSKAGVEETQYF. The CDR3 DNA reads TGTGCCGGCAGCTCAAAAGCGGGGGTAGAGGAGACCCAGTACTTC.

This clone occurred once. The chain combines TRBV28 with TRBJ1-2; no clear D gene. Looked up from germline, CDR1 is MDHEN and CDR2 is SYDVKM. This CDR3 has 14 amino acids. Trimming removed 9 bases from V and 5 bases from J, with 19 bases in between. CDR3 nucleotides: TGTGCCAGTGGGGAGGCGCTCCTCCCTTATGGCTACACCTTC. This codes for CASGEALLPYGYTF.

The CDR3 DNA follows: TGTGCCAGCAGCTTCCCGGGTAGCGGGAGGCCAGATACGCAGTATTTT. Translation: CASSFPGSGRPDTQYF. J is TRBJ2-3 and V is TRBV21-1; the table calls TRBD2, which could not be checked here. TRBV21-1 is a listed pseudogene. This CDR3 contains 16 residues.

The rearrangement links TRBV29-1 to TRBJ1-2; 9 nucleotides match TRBD1. Trimming at V came to 4 bases and at J to 10 bases, leaving 16 bases not matched to a gene. Germline CDR1 SQVTM, CDR2 ANQGSEA. The CDR3 is made up of 15 amino acids. Here the CDR3 reads CSVGWNPGQGIDYTF. For the CDR3, the DNA is TGCAGCGTTGGGTGGAATCCGGGACAGGGTATCGACTACACCTTC.

J is TRBJ2-3 and V is TRBV9, with a possible D match to TRBD1 (6 bases). Per the germline V gene, CDR1 is SGDLS and CDR2 is YYNGEE. V was cut by 0 bases and J by 3 bases, with 8 bases left in between. The CDR3 covers 14 residues. CDR3 sequence (DNA): TGTGCCAGCAGCGTAGACAGGGCGACAGATACGCAGTATTTT. Protein: CASSVDRATDTQYF.

This rearrangement joins TRBV7-8 to TRBJ2-1; 12 bases are a match to TRBD2. Germline V lookup: CDR1 SGHVS, CDR2 FQNEAQ. With 2 bases clipped from V and 5 bases from J, the junction kept 19 bases outside the gene matches. The CDR3 is made up of 21 amino acids. CDR3 loop: CASSLPGLAGKGRAGHNEQFF. Written as DNA, the CDR3 is TGTGCCAGCAGCTTACCGGGACTAGCGGGCAAAGGGAGGGCCGGCCACAATGAGCAGTTCTTC. Full variable domain (missing parts from reference TRBV7-8 and TRBJ2-1): GAGVSQSPRYKVAKRGQDVALRCDPISGHVSLFWYQQALGQGPEFLTYFQNEAQLDKSGLPSDRFFAERPEGSVSTLKIQRTQQEDSAVYLCASSLPGLAGKGRAGHNEQFFGPGTRLTVL.

The rearrangement joins TRBV20-1 to TRBJ2-3; D gene uncertain. Germline-derived CDR1 and CDR2 are DFQATT and SNEGSKA (reference sequence). The CDR3 is 11 residues long. This chain's CDR3 is CRGGQTDTQYF. The CDR3 region has the DNA TGCAGGGGCGGTCAGACAGATACGCAGTATTTT.

This clone was counted between two and nine times. The gene calls are TRBV7-7 and TRBJ2-7; D is unclear. Germline V gene data show CDR1 as SSHAT and CDR2 as FNYEAQ (reference sequence). The ends were cut back, 3 bases at V and 6 bases at J, with 12 bases in the middle. The CDR3 length is 13 residues. The chain's CDR3 is CASSLELQGEQYF. DNA for the CDR3: TGTGCCAGCAGCTTGGAGCTACAAGGCGAGCAGTACTTC.

CDR3 in DNA: TGTGCCAGCAGCCTCGGACGGGAAGTCGGTTACGAGCAGTACTTC. Its protein is CASSLGREVGYEQYF. This chain connects TRBV7-2 to TRBJ2-7, with TRBD2 as a possible D gene (5 bases). With 5 bases removed from V and 4 bases from J, the gap between germline ends came to 18 bases. The CDR3 is 15 amino acids. Germline CDR1 and CDR2: SGHTA and FQGNSA.

This chain joins TRBV6-6 and TRBJ1-4; TRBD1 aligns across 9 bases. V lost 5 bases and J lost 7; bases outside the gene matches: 5. CDR3 length: 14 amino acids. Germline CDR1 and CDR2: MNHNY and SVGAGI (reference sequence). The CDR3: CASSGQGSFEKLFF. The CDR3, as DNA: TGTGCCAGCAGTGGACAGGGGTCGTTTGAAAAACTGTTTTTT.

The genes are TRBV5-4 and TRBJ2-7; D uncertain. The CDR3 spans 14 residues. The ends were cut back, 4 bases at V and 3 bases at J, with 14 bases in the middle. Germline CDR1 and CDR2: SGHNT and YYREEE (reference sequence). The CDR3 DNA follows: TGTGCCAGCAGCGACCCAGCGAAAGTCTACGAGCAGTACTTC. It translates to CASSDPAKVYEQYF.

The V call is TRBV5-5, the J call TRBJ1-2; D gene uncertain. With 2 bases removed from V and 3 bases from J, the gap between germline ends came to 5 bases. The CDR3 has 12 amino acids. Germline CDR1 SGHKS, CDR2 YYEKEE (reference sequence). The CDR3 loop reads CASSFGYYGYTF. DNA of the CDR3: TGTGCCAGCAGCTTCGGATACTATGGCTACACCTTC.

The V call is TRBV5-6, the J call TRBJ1-3, with unresolved D. CDR1 SGHDT and CDR2 YYEEEE come from the germline V gene. This CDR3 region has 15 residues. Trimming left V 0 bases short and J 0 bases short, with 7 bases between. This chain's CDR3 is CASSLGTSSGNTIYF. The DNA of the CDR3 is TGTGCCAGCAGCTTGGGTACTAGCTCTGGAAACACCATATATTTT.

The chain couples TRBV11-3 to TRBJ2-1, with a tentative D call TRBD1 (5 bases). The germline V gene has CDR1 SGHNT and CDR2 YENEEA. The CDR3 loop spans 14 amino acids. Trimming pared 1 base from V and 10 bases from J, leaving 14 bases between. CDR3 sequence (DNA): TGTGCCAGCAGCTTAGCCGGCAGGCCAGGGGAGCAGTTCTTC. Amino acids: CASSLAGRPGEQFF.

The chain links TRBV28 to TRBJ2-2; 11 bases are a match to TRBD2. Germline values: CDR1 MDHEN, CDR2 SYDVKM. Losses at the gene ends were 5 bases for V and 0 bases for J; bases not matched to a gene: 17. The CDR3 has 21 residues. The CDR3 reads CASSLQRVWVAGGPNTGELFF. Here the CDR3 DNA reads TGTGCCAGCAGTCTCCAAAGGGTGTGGGTAGCGGGAGGGCCGAACACCGGGGAGCTGTTTTTT.